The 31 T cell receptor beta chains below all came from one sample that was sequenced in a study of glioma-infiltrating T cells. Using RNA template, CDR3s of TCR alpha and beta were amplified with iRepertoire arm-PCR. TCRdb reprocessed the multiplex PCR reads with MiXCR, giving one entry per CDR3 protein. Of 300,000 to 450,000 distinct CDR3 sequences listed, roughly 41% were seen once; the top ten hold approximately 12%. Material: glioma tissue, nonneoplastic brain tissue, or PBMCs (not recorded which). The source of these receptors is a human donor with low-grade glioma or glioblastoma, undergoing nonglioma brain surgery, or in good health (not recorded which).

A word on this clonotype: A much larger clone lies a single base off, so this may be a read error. This chain's CDR3 is CATSYRDSYNEQFF. In nucleotides, the CDR3 is TGTGCCACCAGTTACCGGGACTCATACAATGAGCAGTTCTTC. V usage is TRBV6-2 or TRBV6-3 and J usage is TRBJ2-1; D is perhaps TRBD2 (6 bases). CDR1 and CDR2 from the germline V gene are MNHEY and SVGEGT. The CDR3 consists of 14 residues.

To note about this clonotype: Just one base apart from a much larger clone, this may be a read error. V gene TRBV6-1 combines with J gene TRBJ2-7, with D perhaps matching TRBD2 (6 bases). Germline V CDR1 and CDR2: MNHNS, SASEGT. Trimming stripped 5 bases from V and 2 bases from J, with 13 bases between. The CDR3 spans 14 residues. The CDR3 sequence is CASSRGAGTYEQYF. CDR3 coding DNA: TGTGCCAGCAGTCGCGGGGCAGGGACCTACGAGCAGTACTTC.

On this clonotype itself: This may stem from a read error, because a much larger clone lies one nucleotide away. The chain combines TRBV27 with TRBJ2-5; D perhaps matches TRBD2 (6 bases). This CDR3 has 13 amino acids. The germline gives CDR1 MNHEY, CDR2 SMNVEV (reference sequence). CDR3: CASSSGLPETQHF. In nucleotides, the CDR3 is TGTGCCAGCAGTTCGGGACTGCCAGAGACCCAGCACTTC.

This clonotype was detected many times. The DNA for the CDR3 is TGTGCCAGCAGCCTCGGATCATGGCCCGATACGCAGTATTTT. It encodes CASSLGSWPDTQYF. The rearrangement links TRBV7-3 to TRBJ2-3; no definite D call. Germline assignment: CDR1 SGHTA and CDR2 FQGTGA. The CDR3 has 14 residues. V lost 5 bases and J lost 6, with 15 bases in between.

CDR3 amino acids: CASRATGASYNEQYF. The DNA of the CDR3 is TGTGCCAGCAGAGCCACAGGGGCCTCCTACAATGAGCAGTATTTT. V is TRBV6-4 and J is TRBJ2-3; 7 nucleotides align to TRBD1. There are 15 residues in the CDR3. V dropped 6 bases and J dropped 11; count of bases not matched to a gene: 17. Germline CDR1 reads MRHNA; CDR2 reads SNTAGT.

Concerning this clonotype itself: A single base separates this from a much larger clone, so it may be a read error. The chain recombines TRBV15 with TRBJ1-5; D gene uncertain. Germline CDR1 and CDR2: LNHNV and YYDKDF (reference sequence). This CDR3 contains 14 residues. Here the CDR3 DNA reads TGTGACACCAGCAGAGATAGGAGCAATCAGCCCCAGCATTTT. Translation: CDTSRDRSNQPQHF.

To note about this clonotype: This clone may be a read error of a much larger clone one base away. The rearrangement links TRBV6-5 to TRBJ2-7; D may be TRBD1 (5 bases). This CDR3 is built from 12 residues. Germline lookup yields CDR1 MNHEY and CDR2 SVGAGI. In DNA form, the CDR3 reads TGTGCCAGCACCACCTCACTGGGGCCTCAGTGCTTC. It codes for CASTTSLGPQCF.

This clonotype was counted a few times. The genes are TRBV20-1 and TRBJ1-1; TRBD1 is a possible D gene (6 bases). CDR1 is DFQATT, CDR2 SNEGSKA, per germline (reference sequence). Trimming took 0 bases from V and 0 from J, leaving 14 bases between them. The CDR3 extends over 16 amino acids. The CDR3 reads CSARDIRQGMNTEAFF. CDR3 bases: TGCAGTGCTAGAGATATCAGGCAGGGGATGAACACTGAAGCTTTCTTT.

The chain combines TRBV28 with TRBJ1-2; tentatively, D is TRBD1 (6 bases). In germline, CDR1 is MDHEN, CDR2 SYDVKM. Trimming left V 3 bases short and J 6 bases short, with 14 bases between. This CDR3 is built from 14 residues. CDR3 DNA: TGTGCCAGCAGTTTCCCGGGACACCGCCATGGCTACACCTTC. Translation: CASSFPGHRHGYTF.

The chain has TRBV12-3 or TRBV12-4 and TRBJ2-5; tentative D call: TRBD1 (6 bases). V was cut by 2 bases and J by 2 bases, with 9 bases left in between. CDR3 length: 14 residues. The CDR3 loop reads CASSLLGQQETQYF. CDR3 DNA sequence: TGTGCCAGCAGTTTACTAGGACAGCAAGAGACCCAGTACTTC.

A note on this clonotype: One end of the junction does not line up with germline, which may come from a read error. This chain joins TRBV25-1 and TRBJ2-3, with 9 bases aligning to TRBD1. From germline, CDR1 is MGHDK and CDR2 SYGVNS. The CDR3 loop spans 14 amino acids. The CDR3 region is CASSSDRGTDTKYF. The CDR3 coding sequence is TGTGCCAGCAGCTCGGACAGGGGCACAGATACGAAGTATTTT. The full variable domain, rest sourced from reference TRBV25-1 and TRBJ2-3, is EADIYQTPRYLVIGTGKKITLECSQTMGHDKMYWYQQDPGMELHLIHYSYGVNSTEKGDLSSESTVSRIRTEHFPLTLESARPSHTSQYLCASSSDRGTDTKYFGPGTRLTVL.

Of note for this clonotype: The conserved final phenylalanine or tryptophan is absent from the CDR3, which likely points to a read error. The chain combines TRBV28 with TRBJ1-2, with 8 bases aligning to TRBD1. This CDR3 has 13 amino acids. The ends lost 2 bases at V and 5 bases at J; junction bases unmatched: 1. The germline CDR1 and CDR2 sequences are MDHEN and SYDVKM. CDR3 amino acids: CASSLHRGYGYTL. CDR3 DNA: TGTGCCAGCAGTTTACACAGGGGGTATGGCTACACCCTC.

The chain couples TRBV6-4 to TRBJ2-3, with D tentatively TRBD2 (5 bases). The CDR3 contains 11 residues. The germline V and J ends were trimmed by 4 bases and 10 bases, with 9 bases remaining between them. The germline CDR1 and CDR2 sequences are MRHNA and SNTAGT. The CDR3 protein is CASSGGLPQYF. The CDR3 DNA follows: TGTGCCAGCAGTGGTGGACTCCCGCAGTATTTT.

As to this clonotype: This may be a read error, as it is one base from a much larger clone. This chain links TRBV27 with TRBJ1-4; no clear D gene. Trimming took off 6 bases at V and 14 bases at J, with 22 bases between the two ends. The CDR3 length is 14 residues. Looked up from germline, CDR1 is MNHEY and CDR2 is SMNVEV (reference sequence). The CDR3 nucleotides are TGTGCCAGCAGCTCCAGGTCCCACCATTATGTGCTGTTTTTT. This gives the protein CASSSRSHHYVLFF.

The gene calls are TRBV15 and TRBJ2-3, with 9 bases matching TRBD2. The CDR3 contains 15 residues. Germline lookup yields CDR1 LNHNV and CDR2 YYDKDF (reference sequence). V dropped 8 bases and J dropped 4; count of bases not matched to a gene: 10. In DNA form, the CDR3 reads TGTGCCACCGATAAGGGGCTAGCGGGGTCAGATACGCAGTATTTT. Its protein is CATDKGLAGSDTQYF.

Written as DNA, the CDR3 is TGCGCCAGCAGCCAAGTCAATGCGGGAGGGAACGGGGGTGAGCAGTTCTTC. Its protein product is CASSQVNAGGNGGEQFF. The chain carries TRBV4-3 and TRBJ2-1, with 9 bases identical to TRBD2. CDR1 and CDR2 from the germline V gene are LGHNA and YSLEER. The CDR3 sequence is 17 residues long. V gave up 1 base and J gave up 9 bases; unmatched junction bases: 13.

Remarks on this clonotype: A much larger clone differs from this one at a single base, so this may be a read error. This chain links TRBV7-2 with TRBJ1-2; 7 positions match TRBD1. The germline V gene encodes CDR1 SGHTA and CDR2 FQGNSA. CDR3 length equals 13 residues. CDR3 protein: CDSSLETGSGYTF. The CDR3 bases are TGTGACAGCAGCCTTGAGACAGGGTCAGGCTACACCTTC.

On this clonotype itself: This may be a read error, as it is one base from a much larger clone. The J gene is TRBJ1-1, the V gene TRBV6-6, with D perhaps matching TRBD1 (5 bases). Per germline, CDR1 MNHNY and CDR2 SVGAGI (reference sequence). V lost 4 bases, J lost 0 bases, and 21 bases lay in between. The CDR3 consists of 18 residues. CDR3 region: CASSSLPQGQSMNTEAFF. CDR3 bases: TGTGCCAGCAGTTCTCTCCCTCAGGGCCAGTCGATGAACACTGAAGCTTTCTTT.

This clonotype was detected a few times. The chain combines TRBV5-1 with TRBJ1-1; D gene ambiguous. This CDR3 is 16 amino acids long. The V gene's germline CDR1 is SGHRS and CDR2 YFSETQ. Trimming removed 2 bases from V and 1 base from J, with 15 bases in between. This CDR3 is CASSLVMGDGNTEAFF. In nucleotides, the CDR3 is TGCGCCAGCAGCTTAGTCATGGGCGACGGGAACACTGAAGCTTTCTTT.

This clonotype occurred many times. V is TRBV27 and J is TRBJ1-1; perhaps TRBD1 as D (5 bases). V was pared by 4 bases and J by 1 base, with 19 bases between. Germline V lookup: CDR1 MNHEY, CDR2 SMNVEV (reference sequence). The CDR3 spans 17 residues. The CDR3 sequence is CASSSHSYRRKNTEAFF. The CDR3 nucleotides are TGTGCCAGCAGTTCCCATTCTTACAGGCGCAAGAACACTGAAGCTTTCTTT.

This CDR3 is CASSTFGGAQYF. As DNA, the CDR3 is TGTGCCAGCAGCACCTTTGGGGGGGCCCAGTACTTC. The chain carries TRBV7-2 and TRBJ2-3; 7 nucleotides agree with TRBD2. The J call may be wrong; the DNA end is better matched by TRBJ2-5. Germline lookup yields CDR1 SGHTA and CDR2 FQGNSA. The CDR3 is made up of 12 amino acids.

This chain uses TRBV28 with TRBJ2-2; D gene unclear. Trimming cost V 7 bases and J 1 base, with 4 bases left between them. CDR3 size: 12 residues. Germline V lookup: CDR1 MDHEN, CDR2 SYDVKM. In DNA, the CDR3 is TGTGCCAGCAACCAGAACACCGGGGAGCTGTTTTTT. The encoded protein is CASNQNTGELFF. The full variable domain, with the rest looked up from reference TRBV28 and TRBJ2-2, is DVKVTQSSRYLVKRTGEKVFLECVQDMDHENMFWYRQDPGLGLRLIYFSYDVKMKEKGDIPEGYSVSREKKERFSLILESASTNQTSMYLCASNQNTGELFFGEGSRLTVL.

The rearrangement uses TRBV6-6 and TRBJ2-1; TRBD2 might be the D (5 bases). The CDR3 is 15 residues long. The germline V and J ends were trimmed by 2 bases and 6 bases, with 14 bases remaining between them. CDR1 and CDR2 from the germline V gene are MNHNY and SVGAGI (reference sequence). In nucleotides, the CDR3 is TGTGCCAGCAGTTACGGCGTCTCGGGGTTCAATGAGCAGTTCTTC. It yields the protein CASSYGVSGFNEQFF.

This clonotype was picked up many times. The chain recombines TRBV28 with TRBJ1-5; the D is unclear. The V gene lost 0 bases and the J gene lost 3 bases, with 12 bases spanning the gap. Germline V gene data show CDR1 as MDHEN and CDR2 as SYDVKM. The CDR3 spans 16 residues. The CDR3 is CASSLWATASNQPQHF. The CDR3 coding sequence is TGTGCCAGCAGTTTATGGGCCACAGCTTCCAATCAGCCCCAGCATTTT.

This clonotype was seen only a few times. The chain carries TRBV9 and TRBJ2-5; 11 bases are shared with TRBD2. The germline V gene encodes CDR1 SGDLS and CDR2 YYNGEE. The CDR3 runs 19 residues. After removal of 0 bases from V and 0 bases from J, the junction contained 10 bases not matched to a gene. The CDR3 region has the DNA TGTGCCAGCAGCGTAGGAACTAGCGGGAGTATGGGGTACCAAGAGACCCAGTACTTC. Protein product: CASSVGTSGSMGYQETQYF.

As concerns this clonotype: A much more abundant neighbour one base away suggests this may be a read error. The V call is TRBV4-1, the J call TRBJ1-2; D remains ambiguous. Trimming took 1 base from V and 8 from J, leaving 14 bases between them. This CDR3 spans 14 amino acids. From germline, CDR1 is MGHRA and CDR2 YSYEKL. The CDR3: CASSQVTSGRGYTF. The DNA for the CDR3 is TGCGCCAGCAGCCAAGTCACATCTGGGAGGGGCTACACCTTC.

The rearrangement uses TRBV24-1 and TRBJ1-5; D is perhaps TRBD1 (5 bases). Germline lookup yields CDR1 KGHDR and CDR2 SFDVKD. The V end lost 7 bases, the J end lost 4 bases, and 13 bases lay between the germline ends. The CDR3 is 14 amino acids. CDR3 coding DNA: TGTGCCACCAGAAGACAGTACCTAAATCAGCCCCAGCATTTT. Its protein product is CATRRQYLNQPQHF.

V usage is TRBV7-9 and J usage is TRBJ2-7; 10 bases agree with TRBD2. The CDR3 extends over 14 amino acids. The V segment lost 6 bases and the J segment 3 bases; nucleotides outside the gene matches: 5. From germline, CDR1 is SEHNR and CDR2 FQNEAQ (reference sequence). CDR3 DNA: TGTGCCAGCAGAGGACTAGCGGCCCTCTACGAGCAGTACTTC. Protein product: CASRGLAALYEQYF.

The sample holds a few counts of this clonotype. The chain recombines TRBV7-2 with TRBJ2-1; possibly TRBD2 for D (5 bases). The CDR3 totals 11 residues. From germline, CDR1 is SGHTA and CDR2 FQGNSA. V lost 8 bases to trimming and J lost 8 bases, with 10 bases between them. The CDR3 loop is CASLTGYEQFF. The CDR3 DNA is TGTGCCAGCCTAACGGGGTATGAGCAGTTCTTC.

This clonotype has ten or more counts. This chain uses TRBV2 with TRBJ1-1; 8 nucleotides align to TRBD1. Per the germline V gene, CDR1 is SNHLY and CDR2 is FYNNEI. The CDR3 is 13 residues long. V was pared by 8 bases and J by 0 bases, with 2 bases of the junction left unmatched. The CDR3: CASRQGLNTEAFF. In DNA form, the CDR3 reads TGTGCCAGCCGACAGGGGCTGAACACTGAAGCTTTCTTT.

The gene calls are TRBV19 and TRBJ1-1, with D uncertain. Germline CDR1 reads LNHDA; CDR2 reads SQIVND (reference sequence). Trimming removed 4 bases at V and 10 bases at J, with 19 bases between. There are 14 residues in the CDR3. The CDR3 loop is CASSRPPEEEVAFF. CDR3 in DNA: TGTGCCAGTAGTAGGCCCCCCGAGGAAGAAGTAGCTTTCTTT.